This T cell receptor (beta chain) was recorded in a study of CD8+CD57+ T cells in acquired aplastic anemia. The wider study: Read counts for CD4+ cells (from healthy donors) averaged approximately 10 million. Overall study results and limits: Statistical testing detected no significant gap in CD8+ Simpson's diversity between patients and controls. Between patients and controls, 25 to 30 CD8+ CDR3 sequences were found in common.

CDR3 length: 15 amino acids. The germline V gene encodes CDR1 LGHNA and CDR2 YNFKEQ. V lost 0 bases and J 0 bases, leaving 8 bases between the germline ends. This clonotype was recorded at least ten times. Its matching antigen is unknown. TCR beta VDJ combinations and CDR3 sequences were profiled from genomic DNA. TCRdb analysed the reads with MiXCR anew, one entry per CDR3 protein. The table includes fewer than 200,000 distinct CDR3 sequences, roughly 63% detected once. The sequencing sample was made of sorted CD4+, CD8+, or CD8+CD57+ T cells (not recorded which) from PBMCs. The receptor was derived from a human donor in good health. J is TRBJ1-1 and V is TRBV4-2; no clear D gene. CDR3 in amino acids: CASSQDAELNTEAFF. The CDR3 DNA follows: TGTGCCAGCAGCCAAGATGCCGAGCTGAACACTGAAGCTTTCTTT.